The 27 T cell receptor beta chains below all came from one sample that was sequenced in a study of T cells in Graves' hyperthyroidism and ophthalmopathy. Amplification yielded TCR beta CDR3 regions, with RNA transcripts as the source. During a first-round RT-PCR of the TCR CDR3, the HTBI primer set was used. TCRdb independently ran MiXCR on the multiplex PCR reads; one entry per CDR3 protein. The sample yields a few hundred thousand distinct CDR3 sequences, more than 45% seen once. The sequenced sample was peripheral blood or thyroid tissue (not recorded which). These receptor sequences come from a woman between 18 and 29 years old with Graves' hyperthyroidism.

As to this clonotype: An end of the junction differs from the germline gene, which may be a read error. CDR3 loop: CASSGGGRVHEHF. CDR3 sequence (DNA): TGTGCCAGCAGCGGGGGGGGCCGAGTCCACGAACACTTT. The rearrangement joins TRBV7-9 to TRBJ1-1, with D possibly matching TRBD1 (6 bases). The germline CDR1 and CDR2 sequences are SEHNR and FQNEAQ (reference sequence). The CDR3 consists of 13 residues. The whole variable domain, filled in from reference TRBV7-9 and TRBJ1-1, reads DTGVSQNPRHKITKRGQNVTFRCDPISEHNRLYWYRQTLGQGPEFLTYFQNEAQLEKSRLLSDRFSAERPKGSFSTLEIQRTEQGDSAMYLCASSGGGRVHEHFGQGTRLTVV.

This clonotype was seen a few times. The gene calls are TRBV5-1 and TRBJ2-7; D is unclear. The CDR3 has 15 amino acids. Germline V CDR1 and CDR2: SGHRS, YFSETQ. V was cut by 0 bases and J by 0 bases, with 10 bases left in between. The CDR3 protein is CASSLGLLSSYEQYF. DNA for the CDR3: TGCGCCAGCAGCTTGGGGCTATTGAGCTCCTACGAGCAGTACTTC.

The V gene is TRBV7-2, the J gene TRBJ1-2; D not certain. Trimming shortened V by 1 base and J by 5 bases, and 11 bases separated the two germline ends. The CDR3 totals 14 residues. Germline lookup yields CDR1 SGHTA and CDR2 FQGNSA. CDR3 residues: CASSLVAVGYGYTF. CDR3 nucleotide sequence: TGTGCCAGCAGCTTAGTGGCAGTGGGATATGGCTACACCTTC.

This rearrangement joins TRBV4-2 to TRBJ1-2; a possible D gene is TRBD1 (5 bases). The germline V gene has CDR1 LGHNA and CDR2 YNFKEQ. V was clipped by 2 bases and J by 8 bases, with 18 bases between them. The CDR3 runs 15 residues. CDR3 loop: CASSQLTFMGQGYTF. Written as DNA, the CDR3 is TGTGCCAGCAGCCAACTAACTTTTATGGGGCAGGGCTACACCTTC.

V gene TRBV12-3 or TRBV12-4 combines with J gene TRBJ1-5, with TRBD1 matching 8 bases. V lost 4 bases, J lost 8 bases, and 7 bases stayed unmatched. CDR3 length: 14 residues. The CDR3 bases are TGTGCCAGCAGTTCCGGCAGGGGGCTTGAGCCCCAGCATTTT. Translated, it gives CASSSGRGLEPQHF.

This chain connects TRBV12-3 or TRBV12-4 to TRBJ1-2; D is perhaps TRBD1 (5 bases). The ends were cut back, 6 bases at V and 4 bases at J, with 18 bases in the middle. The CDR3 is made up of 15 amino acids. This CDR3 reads CASSQSGTTGYGYTF. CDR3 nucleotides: TGTGCCAGCAGCCAGTCCGGGACGACGGGCTATGGCTACACCTTC.

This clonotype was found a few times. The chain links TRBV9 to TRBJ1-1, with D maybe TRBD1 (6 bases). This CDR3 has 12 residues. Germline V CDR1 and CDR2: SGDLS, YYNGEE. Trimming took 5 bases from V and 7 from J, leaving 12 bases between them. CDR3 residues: CASSPQGHEAFF. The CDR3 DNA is TGTGCCAGCAGTCCCCAGGGGCATGAAGCTTTCTTT.

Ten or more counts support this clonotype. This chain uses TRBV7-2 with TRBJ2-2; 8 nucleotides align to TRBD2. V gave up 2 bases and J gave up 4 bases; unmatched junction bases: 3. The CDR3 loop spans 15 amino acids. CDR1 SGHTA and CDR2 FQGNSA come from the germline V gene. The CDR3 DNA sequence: TGTGCCAGCAGCTTAAGGCTAGCGGGCACCGGGGAGCTGTTTTTT. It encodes CASSLRLAGTGELFF.

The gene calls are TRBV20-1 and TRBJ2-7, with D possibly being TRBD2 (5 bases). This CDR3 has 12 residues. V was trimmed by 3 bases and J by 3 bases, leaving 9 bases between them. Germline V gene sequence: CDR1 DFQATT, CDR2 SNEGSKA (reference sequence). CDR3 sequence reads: CSASRTGYEQYF. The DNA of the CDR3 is TGCAGTGCTAGTCGGACTGGCTACGAGCAGTACTTC.

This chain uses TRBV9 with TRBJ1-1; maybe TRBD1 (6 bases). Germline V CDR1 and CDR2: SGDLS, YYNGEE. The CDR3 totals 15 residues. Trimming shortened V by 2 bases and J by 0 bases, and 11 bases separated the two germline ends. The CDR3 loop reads CASSVGGQLNTEAFF. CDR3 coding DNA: TGTGCCAGCAGCGTGGGAGGACAGCTGAACACTGAAGCTTTCTTT.

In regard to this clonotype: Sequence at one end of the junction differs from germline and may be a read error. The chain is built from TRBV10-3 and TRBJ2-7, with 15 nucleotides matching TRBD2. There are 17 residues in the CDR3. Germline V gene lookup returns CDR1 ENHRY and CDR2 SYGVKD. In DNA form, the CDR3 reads TGTGCCATCAGAACGGGACTAGCGGGAGGCTATTCCTTCGAGCAGTACTTC. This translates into CAIRTGLAGGYSFEQYF.

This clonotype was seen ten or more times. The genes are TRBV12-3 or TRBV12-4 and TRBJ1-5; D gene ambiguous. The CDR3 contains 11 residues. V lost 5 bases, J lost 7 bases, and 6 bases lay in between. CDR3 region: CASSPSQPQHF. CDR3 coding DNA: TGTGCCAGCAGTCCGTCCCAGCCCCAGCATTTT.

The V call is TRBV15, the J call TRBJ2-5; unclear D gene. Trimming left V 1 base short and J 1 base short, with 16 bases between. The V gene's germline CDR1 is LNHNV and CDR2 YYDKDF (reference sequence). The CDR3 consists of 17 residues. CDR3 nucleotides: TGTGCCACCAGCAGAGGGAGATTTGGGGTGGGCCAAGAGACCCAGTACTTC. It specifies CATSRGRFGVGQETQYF.

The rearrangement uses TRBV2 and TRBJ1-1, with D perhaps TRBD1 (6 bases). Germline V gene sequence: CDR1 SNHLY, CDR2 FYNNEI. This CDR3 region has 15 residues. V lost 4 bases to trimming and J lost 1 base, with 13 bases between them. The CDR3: CASSGNRVKNTEAFF. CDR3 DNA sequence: TGTGCCAGCAGTGGAAACAGGGTTAAGAACACTGAAGCTTTCTTT.

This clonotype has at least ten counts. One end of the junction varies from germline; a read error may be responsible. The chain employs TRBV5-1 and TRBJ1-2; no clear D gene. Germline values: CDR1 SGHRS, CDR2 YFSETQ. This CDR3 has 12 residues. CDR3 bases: TGTGCCAGCAGCTCGGATAACTATGGCTACACCTTC. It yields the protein CASSSDNYGYTF.

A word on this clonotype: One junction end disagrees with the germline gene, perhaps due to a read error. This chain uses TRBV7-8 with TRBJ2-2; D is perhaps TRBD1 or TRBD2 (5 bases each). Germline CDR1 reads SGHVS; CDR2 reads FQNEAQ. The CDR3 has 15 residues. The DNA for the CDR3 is TGTGCCAGCAGCTTAGAAAGGGACCACACCGGGGAGCTGCTTTTT. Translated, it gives CASSLERDHTGELLF. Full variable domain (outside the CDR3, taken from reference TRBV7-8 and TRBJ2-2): GAGVSQSPRYKVAKRGQDVALRCDPISGHVSLFWYQQALGQGPEFLTYFQNEAQLDKSGLPSDRFFAERPEGSVSTLKIQRTQQEDSAVYLCASSLERDHTGELLFGEGSRLTVL.

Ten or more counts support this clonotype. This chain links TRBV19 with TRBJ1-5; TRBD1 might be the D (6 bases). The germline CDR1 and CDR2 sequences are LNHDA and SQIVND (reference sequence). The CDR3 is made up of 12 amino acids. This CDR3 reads CASTGLNQPQHF. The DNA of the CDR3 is TGTGCATCTACAGGGCTCAATCAGCCCCAGCATTTT.

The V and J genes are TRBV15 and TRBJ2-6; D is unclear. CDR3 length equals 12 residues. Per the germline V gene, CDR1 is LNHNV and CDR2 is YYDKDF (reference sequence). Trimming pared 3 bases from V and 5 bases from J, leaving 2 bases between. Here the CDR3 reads CATSSRANVLTF. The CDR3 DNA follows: TGTGCCACCAGCAGCAGGGCCAACGTCCTGACTTTC.

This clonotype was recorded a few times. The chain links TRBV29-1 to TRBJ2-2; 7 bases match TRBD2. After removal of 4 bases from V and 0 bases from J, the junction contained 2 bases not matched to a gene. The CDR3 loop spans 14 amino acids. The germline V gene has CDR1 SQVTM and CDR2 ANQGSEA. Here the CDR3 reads CSVVAGANTGELFF. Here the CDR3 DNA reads TGCAGCGTTGTTGCGGGGGCGAACACCGGGGAGCTGTTTTTT.

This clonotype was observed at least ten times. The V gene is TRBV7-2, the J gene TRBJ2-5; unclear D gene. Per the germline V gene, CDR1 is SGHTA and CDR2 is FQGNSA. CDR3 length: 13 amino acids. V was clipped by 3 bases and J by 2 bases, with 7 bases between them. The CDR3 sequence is CASSFSRQETQYF. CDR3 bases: TGTGCCAGCAGCTTCTCCAGGCAAGAGACCCAGTACTTC.

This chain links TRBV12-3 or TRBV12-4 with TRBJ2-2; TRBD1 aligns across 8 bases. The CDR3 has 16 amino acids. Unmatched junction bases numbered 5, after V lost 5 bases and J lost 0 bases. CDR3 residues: CASSPEGQANTGELFF. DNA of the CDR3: TGTGCCAGCAGTCCCGAGGGACAGGCGAACACCGGGGAGCTGTTTTTT.

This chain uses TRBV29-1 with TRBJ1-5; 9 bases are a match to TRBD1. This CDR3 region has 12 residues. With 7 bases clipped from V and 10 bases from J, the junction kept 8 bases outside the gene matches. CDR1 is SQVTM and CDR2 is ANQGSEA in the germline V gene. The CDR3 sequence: CSARQGERPQHF. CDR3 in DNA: TGCAGCGCTAGACAGGGGGAACGACCCCAGCATTTT.

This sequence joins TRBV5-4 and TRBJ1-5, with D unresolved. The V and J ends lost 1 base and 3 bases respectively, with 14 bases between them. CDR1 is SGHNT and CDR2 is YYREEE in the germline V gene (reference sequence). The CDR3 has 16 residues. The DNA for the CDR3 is TGTGCCAGCAGCTTGTATCCAGGTCAGGACAATCAGCCCCAGCATTTT. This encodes CASSLYPGQDNQPQHF. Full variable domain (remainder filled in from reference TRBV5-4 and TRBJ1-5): ETGVTQSPTHLIKTRGQQVTLRCSSQSGHNTVSWYQQALGQGPQFIFQYYREEENGRGNFPPRFSGLQFPNYSSELNVNALELDDSALYLCASSLYPGQDNQPQHFGDGTRLSIL.

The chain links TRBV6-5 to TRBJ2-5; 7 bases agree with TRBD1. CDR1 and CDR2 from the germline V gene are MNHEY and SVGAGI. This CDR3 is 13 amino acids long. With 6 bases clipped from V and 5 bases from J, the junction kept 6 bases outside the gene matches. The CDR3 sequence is CASRIGGRETQYF. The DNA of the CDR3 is TGTGCCAGCAGAATAGGGGGCCGGGAGACCCAGTACTTC.

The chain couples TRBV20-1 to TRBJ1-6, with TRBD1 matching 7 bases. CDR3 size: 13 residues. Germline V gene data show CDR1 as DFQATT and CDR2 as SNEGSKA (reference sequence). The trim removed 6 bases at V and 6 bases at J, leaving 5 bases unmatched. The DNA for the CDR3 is TGCAGTGCCACTGGACAGGCTAATTCACCCCTCCACTTT. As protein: CSATGQANSPLHF.

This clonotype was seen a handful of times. In DNA form, the CDR3 reads TGTGCCAGCAGTCGGGACAGAGGGGGAGAGACCCAGTACTTC. Its protein product is CASSRDRGGETQYF. The V gene is TRBV7-3, the J gene TRBJ2-5, with 7 bases that match TRBD1. The CDR3 contains 14 residues. CDR1 is SGHTA and CDR2 is FQGTGA in the germline V gene. V shed 6 bases and J 4 bases; nucleotides not matched to a gene: 8. Full variable domain (outside the CDR3, taken from reference TRBV7-3 and TRBJ2-5): GAGVSQTPSNKVTEKGKYVELRCDPISGHTALYWYRQSLGQGPEFLIYFQGTGAADDSGLPNDRFFAVRPEGSVSTLKIQRTERGDSAVYLCASSRDRGGETQYFGPGTRLLVL.

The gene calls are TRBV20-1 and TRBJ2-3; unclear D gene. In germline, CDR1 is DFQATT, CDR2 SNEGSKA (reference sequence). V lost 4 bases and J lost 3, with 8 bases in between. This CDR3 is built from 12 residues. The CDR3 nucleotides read TGCAGTGCTAAGGACGAGACAGATACGCAGTATTTT. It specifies CSAKDETDTQYF.